The sequence of this T cell receptor (beta chain) was determined in a study of T-cell memory formation after mild COVID-19. Regarding this clonotype: What it recognizes is unknown.

Study results and caveats: The study found contracting CD4+ clones mainly in CM and EM and contracting CD8+ clones in EMRA. The finding that pre-infection memory included some responding clones suggested that cross-reactive memory joined.

CDR3 length: 12 residues. V was clipped by 6 bases and J by 7 bases, with 12 bases between them. The germline CDR1 and CDR2 sequences are SGHTA and FQGNSA. TCRdb recomputed calls from the 5' RACE reads with MiXCR, one row per CDR3 protein. Of hundreds of thousands of distinct CDR3 sequences detected, about a fifth appear once; the ten largest clones hold under 8.5%. Sequencing input: PBMCs or a T cell subset sorted from them (not recorded which). The chain uses TRBV7-2 and TRBJ1-2, with D perhaps TRBD1 (6 bases). This TCR was recovered from an adult woman who had mild COVID-19 (a few samples of this study predate the infection). Cell type and time point are not known. The CDR3 region is CASSLRGLGYTF. The CDR3 DNA reads as TGTGCCAGCAGTTTACGGGGGCTTGGCTACACCTTC.